This entry features one T cell receptor (beta chain) sequence. Its antigen is not known. These data belong to a study of T cells in localized non-small cell lung cancer. Measured with immunoSEQ multiplex PCR; TCRdb has only the in-frame clones, and not every one. The sample lists approximately 12,000 clones; around four fifths were seen once. The CDR3 length is 15 residues. Germline assignment: CDR1 MNHNY and CDR2 SVGAGI (reference sequence). V was cut by 6 bases and J by 6 bases, with 18 bases left in between. General observations from the study: Among blood samples, higher T cell density accompanied longer overall survival. Out of the top 100 tumor clones, a median roughly 58 were seen in adjacent lung.

Material: peripheral blood, obtained before any cancer treatment. The receptor comes from a male donor aged 60 or over with stage I lung adenocarcinoma. The chain uses TRBV6-6 and TRBJ1-3; D gene uncertain. The CDR3 bases are TGTGCCAGCAGACCCCCAGGTGTCCGGATAAACACCATATATTTT. Its protein product is CASRPPGVRINTIYF.